This T cell receptor beta chain was identified during a study of blood T cells in healthy people across ages. Notes on the study in general: Roughly linear age-related decline in beta diversity appeared, significant by age 40. Relative to aged donors, long-lived donors carried more naive CD4+ cells and displayed higher diversity.

This CDR3 comprises 14 residues. V was shortened by 1 base and J by 5 bases, with 12 bases between the two germline ends. CDR1 is SQVTM and CDR2 is ANQGSEA in the germline V gene. Combining a sample-barcoded 5' primer with a J-beta primer mix, a second PCR ran for roughly 7 to 11 cycles. Carrying 12 random nucleotides, a template-switch adaptor labeled each individual cDNA molecule. One entry per CDR3 protein, called by TCRdb with MiXCR from the 5' RACE reads. The sample contains 850,000 or so distinct CDR3 sequences, 25% to 35% of which appear only once. About this clonotype itself: Its antigen is not known.

The receptor was isolated from a woman of 80 years or more in good health. The rearrangement uses TRBV29-1 and TRBJ2-1; D is ambiguous. Specimen: blood. The CDR3 region is CSVEVRAGHNEQFF. In nucleotides, the CDR3 is TGCAGCGTTGAAGTTCGGGCAGGCCACAATGAGCAGTTCTTC.